This T cell receptor (beta chain) derives from a study of blood T cell repertoires in COVID-19. CDR1 is SGHNT, CDR2 YYREEE, per germline (reference sequence). V lost 4 bases, J lost 5 bases, and 12 bases stayed unmatched. This CDR3 contains 17 residues. In the authors' methods: Researchers report that nucleated cell counts were estimated from reference gene primer amplification. The data were produced by immunoSEQ multiplex PCR, yet TCRdb's version contains in-frame clones alone and is incomplete. From that table come the V and J calls and clone size; the DNA was used to work out D and trimming. This table has some 520,000 clones, 80% to 90% appearing once.

The source is a man aged 18-30 years with COVID-19, enrolled during active disease. Material: peripheral blood. The rearrangement uses TRBV5-4 and TRBJ2-2; 9 nucleotides line up with TRBD2. CDR3 coding DNA: TGTGCCAGCAGCACCTACCCCGGGACTAGCTTTACCGGGGAGCTGTTTTTT. Encoded protein: CASSTYPGTSFTGELFF.